This T cell receptor beta chain was obtained from a study of cytomegalovirus exposure and HLA in healthy donors. Broader study findings: In the 95 to 150 validation repertoires, about 94% of cluster scores exceeded 0, per a later analysis. Associated with cytomegalovirus, according to the listing, were some 150 TCR beta chains.

The CDR3 consists of 14 residues. In germline, CDR1 is GTSNPN, CDR2 SVGIG (reference sequence). V was clipped by 1 base and J by 5 bases, with 14 bases between them. TCRdb keeps only in-frame clones here, not all; method: immunoSEQ multiplex PCR. Of more than 100,000 clones in the sample, more than 75% were seen once. Among the roughly 120 subjects of the validation cohort, separate from the 666-subject first cohort, were the donors. This clone has just one count. Its antigen is not identified. The sample was PBMCs. This chain links TRBV30 with TRBJ1-1, with D uncertain. The TCR originated in a woman aged 18-29 years in good health and CMV-seropositive. CDR3: CAWSGDPTGTEAFF. The CDR3 coding sequence is TGTGCCTGGAGTGGAGACCCGACGGGTACTGAAGCTTTCTTT. The full variable domain, in which reference TRBV30 and TRBJ1-1 provide the parts outside the CDR3, is SQTIHQWPATLVQPVGSPLSLECTVEGTSNPNLYWYRQAAGRGLQLLFYSVGIGQISSEVPQNLSASRPQDRQFILSSKKLLLSDSGFYLCAWSGDPTGTEAFFGQGTRLTVV.